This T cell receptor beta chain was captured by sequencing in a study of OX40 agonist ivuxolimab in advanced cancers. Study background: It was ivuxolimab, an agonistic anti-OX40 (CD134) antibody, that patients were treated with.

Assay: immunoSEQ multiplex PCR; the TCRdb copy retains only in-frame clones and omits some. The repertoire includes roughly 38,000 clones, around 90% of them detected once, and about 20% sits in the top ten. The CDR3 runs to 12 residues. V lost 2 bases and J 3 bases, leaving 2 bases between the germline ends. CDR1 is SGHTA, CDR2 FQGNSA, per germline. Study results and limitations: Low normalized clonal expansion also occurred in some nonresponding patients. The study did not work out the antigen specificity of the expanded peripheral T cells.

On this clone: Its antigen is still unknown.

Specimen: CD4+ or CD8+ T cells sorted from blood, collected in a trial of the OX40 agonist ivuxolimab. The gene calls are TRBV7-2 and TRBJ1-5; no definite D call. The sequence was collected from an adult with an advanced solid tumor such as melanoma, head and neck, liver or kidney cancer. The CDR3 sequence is CASSLSNQPQHF. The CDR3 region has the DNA TGTGCCAGCAGCTTATCCAATCAGCCCCAGCATTTT. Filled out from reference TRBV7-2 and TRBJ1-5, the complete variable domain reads GAGVSQSPSNKVTEKGKDVELRCDPISGHTALYWYRQSLGQGLEFLIYFQGNSAPDKSGLPSDRFSAERTGGSVSTLTIQRTQQEDSAVYLCASSLSNQPQHFGDGTRLSIL.